The 26 T cell receptor beta chains below were found in one sample sequenced in a study of glioma-infiltrating T cells. Amplification of TCR alpha and beta CDR3 regions from RNA used iRepertoire nested multiplex PCR. One entry per CDR3 protein, called by TCRdb with MiXCR from the multiplex PCR reads. In the table there are 84,000 or so distinct CDR3 sequences, around 23% of which are singletons. The sequenced sample consisted of glioma tissue, nonneoplastic brain tissue, or PBMCs (not recorded which). Every receptor here comes from a human donor with low-grade glioma or glioblastoma, undergoing nonglioma brain surgery, or in good health (not recorded which).

The chain recombines TRBV12-3 or TRBV12-4 with TRBJ2-5; D is possibly TRBD1 (5 bases). Trimming took off 1 base at V and 7 bases at J, with 7 bases between the two ends. This CDR3 has 12 residues. The CDR3 loop reads CASSLVRGTQYF. The CDR3 DNA reads TGTGCCAGCAGTTTAGTTAGGGGGACCCAGTACTTC.

Many counts were recorded for this clonotype. V usage is TRBV6-1 and J usage is TRBJ1-1; no definite D call. The CDR3 totals 13 residues. V was trimmed by 6 bases and J by 5 bases, leaving 13 bases between them. Germline V gives CDR1 MNHNS, CDR2 SASEGT. The CDR3 region is CASRTAGGTEAFF. DNA of the CDR3: TGTGCCAGCAGGACGGCCGGCGGGACTGAAGCTTTCTTT.

This clonotype was seen repeatedly, ten times or more. The chain links TRBV18 to TRBJ2-5, with unresolved D. The V gene lost 4 bases and the J gene lost 4 bases, with 13 bases spanning the gap. This CDR3 has 14 amino acids. Germline V lookup: CDR1 KGHSH, CDR2 LQKENI. The CDR3 protein is CASSRLSSLETQYF. As DNA, the CDR3 is TGTGCCAGCTCACGCCTTAGCAGTTTAGAGACCCAGTACTTC.

This clonotype was recorded many times. The gene calls are TRBV15 and TRBJ1-1; a possible D gene is TRBD1 (6 bases). CDR3 size: 15 residues. Trimming removed 2 bases from V and 2 bases from J, with 12 bases in between. Looked up from germline, CDR1 is LNHNV and CDR2 is YYDKDF (reference sequence). CDR3 residues: CATSRRQVRNTEAFF. The CDR3 DNA reads TGTGCCACCAGCAGAAGACAGGTAAGAAACACTGAAGCTTTCTTT.

The chain carries TRBV5-4 and TRBJ2-2, with a possible D match to TRBD1 (6 bases). Germline V gives CDR1 SGHNT, CDR2 YYREEE (reference sequence). Trimming took off 6 bases at V and 4 bases at J, with 13 bases between the two ends. The CDR3 runs to 14 residues. The CDR3 nucleotides are TGTGCCAGCACATCAGGGACAAGCACCGGGGAGCTGTTTTTT. Protein product: CASTSGTSTGELFF.

This clonotype was seen repeatedly, ten times or more. The chain carries TRBV19 and TRBJ1-3; 7 bases agree with TRBD1. The ends lost 9 bases at V and 3 bases at J; junction bases unmatched: 8. The germline V gene encodes CDR1 LNHDA and CDR2 SQIVND (reference sequence). The CDR3 consists of 14 residues. The CDR3 DNA reads TGTGCCAGCATCGACAGGGTCTATGGAAACACCATATATTTT. Amino acids: CASIDRVYGNTIYF. Full variable domain (remainder filled in from reference TRBV19 and TRBJ1-3): DGGITQSPKYLFRKEGQNVTLSCEQNLNHDAMYWYRQDPGQGLRLIYYSQIVNDFQKGDIAEGYSVSREKKESFPLTVTSAQKNPTAFYLCASIDRVYGNTIYFGEGSWLTVV.

This clonotype was detected ten times or more. The chain links TRBV12-3 or TRBV12-4 to TRBJ1-2; maybe TRBD1 (5 bases). Trimming left V 3 bases short and J 6 bases short, with 11 bases between. CDR3 length equals 13 residues. The CDR3 sequence is CASSLVGVNGYTF. Here the CDR3 DNA reads TGTGCCAGCAGTTTGGTAGGGGTGAATGGCTACACCTTC.

The rearrangement joins TRBV5-6 to TRBJ1-1; no clear D. Germline CDR1 is SGHDT and CDR2 is YYEEEE. Trimming removed 1 base at V and 7 bases at J, with 23 bases between. CDR3 length equals 17 residues. The CDR3 DNA is TGTGCCAGCAGCTTGCCGGCAGCCAGGAGAAATTTTCATGAAGCTTTCTTT. Translated: CASSLPAARRNFHEAFF.

This clonotype was counted many times. The chain links TRBV2 to TRBJ1-3; no definite D call. The CDR3 contains 15 residues. Germline V gives CDR1 SNHLY, CDR2 FYNNEI. Trimming took off 2 bases at V and 6 bases at J, with 14 bases between the two ends. The CDR3 spells CASSEYGVSENTIYF. CDR3 nucleotides: TGTGCCAGCAGTGAATATGGGGTATCGGAAAACACCATATATTTT. The full variable domain, in which reference TRBV2 and TRBJ1-3 provide the parts outside the CDR3, is EPEVTQTPSHQVTQMGQEVILRCVPISNHLYFYWYRQILGQKVEFLVSFYNNEISEKSEIFDDQFSVERPDGSNFTLKIRSTKLEDSAMYFCASSEYGVSENTIYFGEGSWLTVV.

This clonotype appeared once. Germline is not matched at one junction end, which may reflect a read error. The chain combines TRBV6-1 with TRBJ1-2; no firm D call. The CDR3 is 15 residues long. Germline V gives CDR1 MNHNS, CDR2 SASEGT. CDR3 coding DNA: TGTGTCAGCAGTGAAGAAGGGCTACCAAAGGATGGCTACACCTTC. Protein: CVSSEEGLPKDGYTF.

This clonotype was seen ten or more times. The CDR3 reads CASKELLSTDTQYF. The CDR3 coding sequence is TGTGCCAGCAAGGAGCTGCTGAGCACAGATACGCAGTATTTT. V is TRBV6-1 and J is TRBJ2-3; D ambiguous. The CDR3 spans 14 residues. V lost 7 bases and J lost 0, with 11 bases in between. The V gene's germline CDR1 is MNHNS and CDR2 SASEGT.

This clonotype was picked up many times. The gene calls are TRBV2 and TRBJ2-7; perhaps TRBD1 as D (6 bases). This CDR3 comprises 12 residues. The germline V gene encodes CDR1 SNHLY and CDR2 FYNNEI. Trimming removed 6 bases from V and 6 bases from J, with 12 bases in between. Written as DNA, the CDR3 is TGTGCCAGCAGGGAGTGGACAGTCGAGCAGTACTTC. Amino acid sequence: CASREWTVEQYF.

Worth noting for this clonotype: A read error may be the cause here, since a much bigger clone is one base away. The V gene is TRBV4-1, the J gene TRBJ1-5; D not certain. V was pared by 4 bases and J by 5 bases, with 9 bases between. The CDR3 is 13 residues long. The germline gives CDR1 MGHRA, CDR2 YSYEKL. The CDR3 region has the DNA TGCGCCAGCAGCCGACTGCCCGATCAGCCCCAGCATTTT. The encoded protein is CASSRLPDQPQHF.

This clonotype was counted ten times or more. The chain recombines TRBV19 with TRBJ1-1, with no clear D. V lost 10 bases, J lost 1 base, and 22 bases lay in between. This CDR3 has 16 amino acids. Germline CDR1 reads LNHDA; CDR2 reads SQIVND (reference sequence). The CDR3 bases are TGTGCCACCAGAAACGGAGGGATGTTGACGAACACTGAAGCTTTCTTT. Its translation: CATRNGGMLTNTEAFF.

In this sample, this clonotype turned up many times. The chain joins TRBV18 to TRBJ2-1; D is possibly TRBD2 (6 bases). The CDR3 sequence is 16 residues long. The V end was cut by 3 bases, the J end by 1 base, with 13 bases between. CDR1 and CDR2 (germline): KGHSH, LQKENI. CDR3 DNA: TGTGCCAGCTCACCGAGGAGGGACTCATCCTACAATGAGCAGTTCTTC. Protein: CASSPRRDSSYNEQFF.

This clonotype was seen ten or more times. The V gene is TRBV10-3, the J gene TRBJ1-2; TRBD1 aligns across 7 bases. Germline V gene lookup returns CDR1 ENHRY and CDR2 SYGVKD. The CDR3 is 17 residues long. J was trimmed by 4 bases and V by 3 bases; bases with no gene match: 14. In DNA, the CDR3 is TGTGCCATCAGTGACCCCGTGACAGGGAGAACTCTCTATGGCTACACCTTC. It codes for CAISDPVTGRTLYGYTF.

This rearrangement joins TRBV7-2 to TRBJ1-1, with D maybe TRBD1 (5 bases). Trimming took 2 bases from V and 7 from J, leaving 11 bases between them. This CDR3 region has 13 residues. Germline CDR1 is SGHTA and CDR2 is FQGNSA. CDR3 residues: CASSLMGGYEAFF. DNA for the CDR3: TGTGCCAGCAGCTTAATGGGGGGGTATGAAGCTTTCTTT.

This clonotype was seen only a few times. The rearrangement links TRBV18 to TRBJ2-5; TRBD2 agrees at 8 bases. J was trimmed by 2 bases and V by 4 bases; bases with no gene match: 12. Germline-derived CDR1 and CDR2 are KGHSH and LQKENI. This CDR3 comprises 17 residues. CDR3 coding DNA: TGTGCCAGCTCACAAAATGGGCCCGGGACTAGGCAAGAGACCCAGTACTTC. This codes for CASSQNGPGTRQETQYF.

For this clonotype: A much larger clone differs from this one at a single base, so this may be a read error. This chain uses TRBV18 with TRBJ2-1; either TRBD1 or TRBD2 may fit D (6 bases each). The CDR3 loop spans 13 amino acids. The ends were cut back, 6 bases at V and 4 bases at J, with 10 bases in the middle. CDR1 is KGHSH, CDR2 LQKENI, per germline. The CDR3 bases are TGTGCCAGCTCTGAGGGGGGATACAATGAGCAGTTCTTC. Amino acid sequence: CASSEGGYNEQFF.

This clonotype qualifies as medium-sized. The chain recombines TRBV6-2 or TRBV6-3 with TRBJ1-1; a weak D match, TRBD1 (6 bases). V was cut by 2 bases and J by 5 bases, with 12 bases left in between. The CDR3 sequence is 14 residues long. Germline V CDR1 and CDR2: MNHEY, SVGEGT. DNA of the CDR3: TGTGCCAGCAGTTACGGGGAGAGGGGGACTGAAGCTTTCTTT. Translating gives CASSYGERGTEAFF.

The V call is TRBV6-6, the J call TRBJ2-7; perhaps TRBD2 as D (5 bases). CDR3 size: 14 residues. The V and J ends lost 5 bases and 6 bases respectively, with 17 bases between them. In germline, CDR1 is MNHNY, CDR2 SVGAGI (reference sequence). The CDR3 DNA follows: TGTGCCAGCAGTCCTGGGAATGAGCGGCGCGAGCAGTACTTC. Translation gives CASSPGNERREQYF.

The V and J genes are TRBV12-3 or TRBV12-4 and TRBJ2-1; 8 positions match TRBD1. This CDR3 has 15 residues. Trimming took 5 bases from V and 3 from J; bases not matched to a gene: 6. CDR3 bases: TGTGCCAGCAGTCCTCGACAGGGGTTCTACAATGAGCAGTTCTTC. This sequence encodes CASSPRQGFYNEQFF.

There are many counts of this clonotype. The chain employs TRBV3-1 and TRBJ1-1; 8 bases align to TRBD1. This CDR3 has 13 residues. CDR1 is LGHDT, CDR2 YNNKEL, per germline (reference sequence). V dropped 1 base and J dropped 8; count of bases not matched to a gene: 3. The CDR3 protein is CASSQAGTGEAFF. The CDR3 DNA reads TGTGCCAGCAGCCAAGCCGGGACAGGAGAAGCTTTCTTT.

V is TRBV19 and J is TRBJ2-7; no clear D. The CDR3 consists of 14 residues. Germline loops: CDR1 LNHDA, CDR2 SQIVND (reference sequence). Trimming left V 8 bases short and J 2 bases short, with 16 bases between. The DNA of the CDR3 is TGTGCCAGTGCCCGTGGCGGCGGAACCTACGAGCAGTACTTC. Translated, it gives CASARGGGTYEQYF. The variable domain in full, with the rest retrieved from reference TRBV19 and TRBJ2-7, is DGGITQSPKYLFRKEGQNVTLSCEQNLNHDAMYWYRQDPGQGLRLIYYSQIVNDFQKGDIAEGYSVSREKKESFPLTVTSAQKNPTAFYLCASARGGGTYEQYFGPGTRLTVT.

This clonotype occurred a few times. This chain joins TRBV19 and TRBJ2-2; 7 nucleotides line up with TRBD1. V shed 8 bases, J shed 6 bases, and the junction held 15 bases outside the gene matches. The CDR3 contains 16 residues. CDR1 is LNHDA, CDR2 SQIVND, per germline (reference sequence). The CDR3, as DNA: TGTGCCAGTTGGACAGGCCTGAAGGGCTCGGCCGGGGAGCTGTTTTTT. As protein: CASWTGLKGSAGELFF.

This clonotype was recorded at least ten times. The chain links TRBV19 to TRBJ1-5, with D possibly matching TRBD1 (5 bases). The V end lost 10 bases, the J end lost 2 bases, and 15 bases lay between the germline ends. The CDR3 has 14 residues. The germline CDR1 and CDR2 sequences are LNHDA and SQIVND (reference sequence). Here the CDR3 DNA reads TGTGCCACCACGGGACCCCGCGGCAATCAGCCCCAGCATTTT. This gives the protein CATTGPRGNQPQHF.